This T cell receptor beta chain was sequenced for a study of beta chain features in type 1 diabetes. Study-wide background: Patients were similar to healthy donors in age and gender (as well as in cell yields).

About this clone: The antigen is unknown.

The sequenced template was cDNA made from the entire isolated RNA. The method was immunoSEQ multiplex PCR; TCRdb's version includes in-frame clones alone and lacks a portion of them. The sample includes some 700,000 clones, roughly 13% of them seen just once. Findings and caveats of the study: Moderate but significant shortening of TCRB CDR3s was recorded in all four CD4+ subsets from Type 1 diabetes patients.

CDR1 is SGHVS, CDR2 FQNEAQ, per germline. The CDR3 contains 15 residues. Trimming shortened V by 5 bases and J by 0 bases, and 13 bases separated the two germline ends. V usage is TRBV7-8 and J usage is TRBJ1-1; D uncertain. Sequencing input: naive CD4+ T cells from blood. The sequence derives from a man younger than 35 with type 1 diabetes. CDR3 loop: CASSISGRMNTEAFF. CDR3 coding DNA: TGTGCCAGCAGCATAAGTGGCAGAATGAACACTGAAGCTTTCTTT.